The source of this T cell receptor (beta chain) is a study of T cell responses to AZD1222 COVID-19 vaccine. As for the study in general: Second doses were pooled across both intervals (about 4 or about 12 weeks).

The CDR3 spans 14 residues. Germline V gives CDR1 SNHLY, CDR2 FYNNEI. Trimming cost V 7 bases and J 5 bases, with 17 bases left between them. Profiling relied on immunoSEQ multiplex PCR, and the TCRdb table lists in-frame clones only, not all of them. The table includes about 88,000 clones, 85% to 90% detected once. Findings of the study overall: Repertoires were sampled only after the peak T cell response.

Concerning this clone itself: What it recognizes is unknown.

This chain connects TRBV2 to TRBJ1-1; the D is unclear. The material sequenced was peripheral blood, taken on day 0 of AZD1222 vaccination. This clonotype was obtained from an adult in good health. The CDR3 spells CASNIVAGTTEAFF. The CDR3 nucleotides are TGTGCCAGCAACATTGTTGCAGGAACAACTGAAGCTTTCTTT.